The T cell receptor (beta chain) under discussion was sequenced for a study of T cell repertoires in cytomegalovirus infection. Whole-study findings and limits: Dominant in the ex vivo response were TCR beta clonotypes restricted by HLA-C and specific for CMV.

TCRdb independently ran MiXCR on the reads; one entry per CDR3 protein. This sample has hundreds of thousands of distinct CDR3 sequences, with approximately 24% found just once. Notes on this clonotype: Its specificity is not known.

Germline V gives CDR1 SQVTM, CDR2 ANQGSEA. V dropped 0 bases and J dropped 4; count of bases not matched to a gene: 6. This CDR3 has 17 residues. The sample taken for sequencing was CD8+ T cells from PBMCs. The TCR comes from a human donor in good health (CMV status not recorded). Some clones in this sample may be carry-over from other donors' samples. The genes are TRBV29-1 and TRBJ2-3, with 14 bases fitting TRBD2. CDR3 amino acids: CSVEDRLAGGLSDTQYF. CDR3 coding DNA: TGCAGCGTTGAAGATAGACTAGCGGGGGGGCTTTCAGATACGCAGTATTTT.